These 8 T cell receptor beta chains were all obtained from the same sample, sequenced in a study of T cell responses to AZD1222 COVID-19 vaccine. Repertoires were generated with immunoSEQ multiplex PCR, while TCRdb's copy carries only in-frame clones and drops some. The sample consists of 150,000 to 200,000 clones, roughly nine tenths of them appearing once. The sample in question was peripheral blood, obtained 28 days after the second AZD1222 dose. The source of these receptors is an adult who received the AZD1222 COVID-19 vaccine.

The J gene is TRBJ2-1, the V gene TRBV5-6; 8 bases map to TRBD2. Trimming at V came to 0 bases and at J to 4 bases, leaving 6 bases not matched to a gene. CDR3 length: 16 amino acids. CDR1 and CDR2 (germline): SGHDT, YYEEEE. DNA for the CDR3: TGTGCCAGCAGCTTGGCGGGTGGCGGGGGGTACAATGAGCAGTTCTTC. Translation: CASSLAGGGGYNEQFF.

The chain employs TRBV19 and TRBJ1-2; 9 bases line up with TRBD1. After removal of 1 base from V and 7 bases from J, the junction contained 4 bases not matched to a gene. The CDR3 contains 14 residues. The germline V gene encodes CDR1 LNHDA and CDR2 SQIVND (reference sequence). CDR3 bases: TGTGCCAGTAGTATAGCCGGGACAGGGACTGGCTACACCTTC. It codes for CASSIAGTGTGYTF.

The rearrangement joins TRBV4-1 to TRBJ2-1; D gene ambiguous. The CDR3 sequence is 15 residues long. V was pared by 0 bases and J by 6 bases, with 12 bases between. Germline V CDR1 and CDR2: MGHRA, YSYEKL. The CDR3 DNA reads TGCGCCAGCAGCCAAGAGGGCGGTACGATCAATGAGCAGTTCTTC. Translation gives CASSQEGGTINEQFF.

This clone was seen once. The chain combines TRBV7-8 with TRBJ2-1; D gene uncertain. The CDR3 spans 17 residues. CDR1 and CDR2 from the germline V gene are SGHVS and FQNEAQ. The V gene lost 5 bases and the J gene lost 0 bases, with 17 bases spanning the gap. CDR3 sequence reads: CASSPRMSRSSYNEQFF. The CDR3 region has the DNA TGTGCCAGCAGCCCCAGAATGTCTAGGAGCTCCTACAATGAGCAGTTCTTC.

The chain employs TRBV5-1 and TRBJ1-1, with D unresolved. The V gene lost 4 bases and the J gene lost 7 bases, with 17 bases spanning the gap. Germline V CDR1 and CDR2: SGHRS, YFSETQ. This CDR3 comprises 14 residues. The CDR3 here is CASSPREGLDEAFF. The CDR3 region has the DNA TGCGCCAGCAGCCCTAGGGAAGGGTTGGATGAAGCTTTCTTT. The full variable domain, in which reference TRBV5-1 and TRBJ1-1 provide the parts outside the CDR3, is KAGVTQTPRYLIKTRGQQVTLSCSPISGHRSVSWYQQTPGQGLQFLFEYFSETQRNKGNFPGRFSGRQFSNSRSEMNVSTLELGDSALYLCASSPREGLDEAFFGQGTRLTVV.

The chain has TRBV28 and TRBJ1-1, with 7 bases aligning to TRBD1. The CDR3 extends over 14 amino acids. V shed 7 bases, J shed 6 bases, and the junction held 11 bases outside the gene matches. The germline gives CDR1 MDHEN, CDR2 SYDVKM. The CDR3 loop is CASNLLQGLPEAFF. The CDR3 DNA reads TGTGCCAGCAATCTTCTACAGGGGTTACCTGAAGCTTTCTTT.

This clone is a singleton in its sample. Here the CDR3 reads CASSLGQGLYGYTF. CDR3 sequence (DNA): TGTGCCAGCAGCTTGGGGCAGGGTTTATATGGCTACACCTTC. The chain combines TRBV5-4 with TRBJ1-2; TRBD1 might be the D (5 bases). The germline V and J ends were trimmed by 0 bases and 5 bases, with 11 bases remaining between them. The CDR3 loop spans 14 amino acids. The germline V gene encodes CDR1 SGHNT and CDR2 YYREEE (reference sequence).

Of note for this clone: Other DNA variants within this sample encode the same CDR3. The J gene is TRBJ1-3, the V gene TRBV7-2, with D perhaps TRBD1 (5 bases). The ends were cut back, 1 base at V and 2 bases at J, with 6 bases in the middle. CDR1 is SGHTA, CDR2 FQGNSA, per germline. The CDR3 contains 14 residues. CDR3 DNA sequence: TGTGCCAGCAGCTTAGGAGGGGCTGGAAACACCATATATTTT. It encodes CASSLGGAGNTIYF.